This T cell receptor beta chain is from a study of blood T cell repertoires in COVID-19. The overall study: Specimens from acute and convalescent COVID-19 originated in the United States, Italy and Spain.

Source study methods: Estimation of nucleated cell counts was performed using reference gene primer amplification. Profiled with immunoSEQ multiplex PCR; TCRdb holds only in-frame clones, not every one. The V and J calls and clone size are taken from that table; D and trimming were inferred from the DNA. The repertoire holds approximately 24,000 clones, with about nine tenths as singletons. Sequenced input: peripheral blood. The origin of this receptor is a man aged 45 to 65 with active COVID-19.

As DNA, the CDR3 is TGTGCCAGCAGCTTAACAGGGGGCACTGAAGCTTTCTTT. This codes for CASSLTGGTEAFF. V and J are TRBV7-9 and TRBJ1-1; 8 nucleotides match TRBD1. Germline CDR1 is SEHNR and CDR2 is FQNEAQ (reference sequence). This CDR3 has 13 amino acids. V dropped 2 bases and J dropped 4; count of bases not matched to a gene: 0.